This T cell receptor (beta chain) was sequenced for a study of shared clonotypes between healthy human individuals. Germline V CDR1 and CDR2: MNHNS, SASEGT. V lost 3 bases to trimming and J lost 2 bases; unmatched junction nucleotides: 7. The CDR3 covers 16 residues. The assay was immunoSEQ multiplex PCR, and TCRdb's table has in-frame clones only and misses some. The data show hundreds of thousands of clones, around 72% seen once. The genes are TRBV6-1 and TRBJ2-1, with 7 positions matching TRBD1. The sequenced sample was memory CD4+ T cells sorted from blood. Regarding subset: CD45RA-negative fraction. This receptor was identified in a woman aged 25 to 39 in good health. The chain's CDR3 is CASSEMTGTTYNEQFF. In DNA, the CDR3 is TGTGCCAGCAGTGAGATGACAGGGACGACCTACAATGAGCAGTTCTTC.